Sequencing of this T cell receptor beta chain was carried out in a study of T cell repertoires in cytomegalovirus infection. Study summary: It was the public TCR beta signatures that indicated both CMV infection and matching HLA type.

V shed 2 bases, J shed 0 bases, and the junction held 9 bases outside the gene matches. The CDR3 covers 18 residues. MiXCR, applied by TCRdb to the reads, yields one record per CDR3 protein. The table has about 700,000 distinct CDR3 sequences, around a third seen once; the top ten hold over 15%. Note on this clonotype: Its antigen is still unknown.

This specimen consisted of cultured PBMCs, obtained from culture after CMV antigen stimulation. The V gene is TRBV12-3 or TRBV12-4, the J gene TRBJ2-3, with TRBD2 matching 9 bases. This clonotype originated in a human donor in good health (CMV status not recorded). Some clones in this sample may be carry-over from other donors' samples. The chain's CDR3 is CASSLSLAGPPSTDTQYF. Written as DNA, the CDR3 is TGTGCCAGCAGTTTATCCCTAGCGGGACCACCTAGCACAGATACGCAGTATTTT.